In its sample, the clone carrying this TCR beta chain was seen many times. What it recognizes is unknown. These data originate in a study of T cells after yellow fever vaccination. Study-level results: At approximately 95% for CD4 and around 91% for CD8, most primary-vaccination clones showed up again after the booster.

The V end lost 6 bases, the J end lost 0 bases, and 16 bases lay between the germline ends. CDR3 size: 15 residues. Germline lookup yields CDR1 DFQATT and CDR2 SNEGSKA (reference sequence). The 5'RACE template-switching step produced TCR cDNA and added a universal primer site and UMIs. TCRdb used MiXCR to reprocess the 5' RACE reads, holding one entry per CDR3 protein. The sample consists of some 340,000 distinct CDR3 sequences, around a tenth of them appearing once. The chain carries TRBV20-1 and TRBJ2-3; D not resolved. The sequence was collected from a man aged 18 to 29 who received the YFV17D yellow fever vaccine. This sample comprised CD4+ T cells sorted from PBMCs, obtained 45 days after the yellow fever booster vaccination. The CDR3 DNA sequence: TGCAGTGCCAAGCATACCCACTCTAGCACAGATACGCAGTATTTT. Its translation is CSAKHTHSSTDTQYF.